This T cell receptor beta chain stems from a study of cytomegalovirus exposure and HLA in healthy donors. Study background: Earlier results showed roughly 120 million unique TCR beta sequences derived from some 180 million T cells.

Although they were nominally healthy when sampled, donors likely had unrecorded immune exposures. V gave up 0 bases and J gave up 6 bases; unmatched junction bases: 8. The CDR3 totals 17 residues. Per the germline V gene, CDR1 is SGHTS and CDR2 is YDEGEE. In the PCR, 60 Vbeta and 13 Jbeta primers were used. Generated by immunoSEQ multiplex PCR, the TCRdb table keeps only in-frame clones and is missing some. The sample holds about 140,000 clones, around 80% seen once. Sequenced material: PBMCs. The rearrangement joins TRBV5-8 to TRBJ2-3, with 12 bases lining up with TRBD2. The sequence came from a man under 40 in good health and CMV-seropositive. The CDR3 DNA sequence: TGTGCCAGCAGCTTGGCCGCATGGACTAGCGGGGTTGATACGCAGTATTTT. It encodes CASSLAAWTSGVDTQYF.